The clone carrying this T cell receptor beta chain was recorded once. The method was immunoSEQ multiplex PCR; TCRdb's version includes in-frame clones alone and lacks a portion of them. The sample lists over 70,000 clones; around 96% were seen once. These data originate in a study of technical replicates of blood from a few donors. Germline V CDR1 and CDR2: MNHNS, SASEGT. The V end was cut by 1 base, the J end by 8 bases, with 17 bases between. The CDR3 length is 15 residues. This receptor was obtained from a human donor in good health. This chain connects TRBV6-1 to TRBJ1-1; TRBD1 is a possible D gene (6 bases). Sequenced input: T cells isolated from PBMCs. CDR3 protein: CASSEDHREIFEAFF. In nucleotides, the CDR3 is TGTGCCAGCAGTGAAGACCACAGGGAAATTTTCGAAGCTTTCTTT.